The 18 T cell receptor beta chains below were found in one sample sequenced in a study of technical replicates of blood from a few donors. TCRdb's table, derived via immunoSEQ multiplex PCR, lists solely in-frame clones and lacks some. The table records about 75,000 clones, about nine tenths of them present only once. Source material: T cells isolated from PBMCs. The receptors were gathered from a human donor in good health. Some clones in this sample may be carry-over from other donors' samples.

This chain links TRBV6-5 with TRBJ1-6, with TRBD1 as a possible D gene (6 bases). The germline gives CDR1 MNHEY, CDR2 SVGAGI. Deletions cut 2 bases from V and 10 bases from J, with 15 bases between. The CDR3 is 15 amino acids. CDR3 in amino acids: CASSYGGSGASPLHF. DNA for the CDR3: TGTGCCAGCAGTTACGGGGGCTCCGGAGCCTCACCCCTCCACTTT.

About this clone itself: The sample contains more than one DNA sequence encoding this CDR3. The chain employs TRBV5-1 and TRBJ1-5; the D is unclear. V gave up 0 bases and J gave up 0 bases, with 4 bases separating them. The CDR3 loop spans 14 amino acids. Germline CDR1 and CDR2: SGHRS and YFSETQ. Here the CDR3 DNA reads TGCGCCAGCAGCTTGGGAGGTAGCAATCAGCCCCAGCATTTT. This encodes CASSLGGSNQPQHF.

V is TRBV11-3 and J is TRBJ1-1; D not certain. The CDR3 is 15 amino acids. Germline CDR1 SGHNT, CDR2 YENEEA. V lost 0 bases to trimming and J lost 7 bases, with 15 bases between them. The DNA of the CDR3 is TGTGCCAGCAGCTTAGATCGGCAGATGGGGAGTGAAGCTTTCTTT. This encodes CASSLDRQMGSEAFF.

This clone was seen only once. The genes are TRBV13 and TRBJ1-1; D ambiguous. Trimming took off 1 base at V and 1 base at J, with 10 bases between the two ends. Germline CDR1 is PRHDT and CDR2 is FYEKMQ (reference sequence). The CDR3 is made up of 15 amino acids. The CDR3, as DNA: TGTGCCAGCAGCTTAGAAGGCCGACAGAACACTGAAGCTTTCTTT. It specifies CASSLEGRQNTEAFF.

The chain employs TRBV5-1 and TRBJ2-7; D is perhaps TRBD2 (5 bases). The CDR3 has 13 residues. In germline, CDR1 is SGHRS, CDR2 YFSETQ. Trimming left V 4 bases short and J 6 bases short, with 14 bases between. The CDR3 here is CASSITDFSEQYF. CDR3 nucleotide sequence: TGCGCCAGCAGCATCACGGACTTTTCCGAGCAGTACTTC.

The chain joins TRBV5-4 to TRBJ2-3; 7 bases align to TRBD1. This CDR3 has 15 amino acids. CDR1 is SGHNT and CDR2 is YYREEE in the germline V gene (reference sequence). V shed 7 bases, J shed 5 bases, and the junction held 13 bases outside the gene matches. The chain's CDR3 is CASSHRGFEIDTQYF. The CDR3 bases are TGTGCCAGCTCACACAGGGGATTTGAGATAGATACGCAGTATTTT.

The rearrangement joins TRBV5-1 to TRBJ2-7, with D possibly matching TRBD1 (5 bases). The CDR3 spans 14 residues. V was shortened by 3 bases and J by 2 bases, with 12 bases between the two germline ends. In germline, CDR1 is SGHRS, CDR2 YFSETQ. The CDR3 DNA sequence: TGCGCCAGCAGCTGGGCACTGGGGCCCTACGAGCAGTACTTC. Encoded protein: CASSWALGPYEQYF.

V is TRBV18 and J is TRBJ2-3; possible D gene TRBD2, 6 bases. Germline V CDR1 and CDR2: KGHSH, LQKENI. With 2 bases removed from V and 5 bases from J, the gap between germline ends came to 23 bases. There are 18 residues in the CDR3. CDR3 DNA sequence: TGTGCCAGCTCACCAATGGACGGAGGCGGGCGGGGAGGAGATACGCAGTATTTT. It translates to CASSPMDGGGRGGDTQYF.

The genes are TRBV7-6 and TRBJ2-1, with D perhaps TRBD2 (5 bases). Trimming shortened V by 5 bases and J by 3 bases, and 11 bases separated the two germline ends. The CDR3 is 14 residues long. Per germline, CDR1 SGHVS and CDR2 FNYEAQ. CDR3 amino acids: CASSQDGNYNEQFF. CDR3 nucleotides: TGTGCCAGCAGCCAGGACGGGAACTACAATGAGCAGTTCTTC.

The J gene is TRBJ2-7, the V gene TRBV30; D may be TRBD2 (5 bases). The CDR3 covers 13 residues. Germline V gene sequence: CDR1 GTSNPN, CDR2 SVGIG (reference sequence). With 1 base removed from V and 0 bases from J, the gap between germline ends came to 7 bases. CDR3 sequence: CAWSDGISYEQYF. CDR3 sequence (DNA): TGTGCCTGGAGTGACGGGATCTCCTACGAGCAGTACTTC. The full variable domain, rest sourced from reference TRBV30 and TRBJ2-7, is SQTIHQWPATLVQPVGSPLSLECTVEGTSNPNLYWYRQAAGRGLQLLFYSVGIGQISSEVPQNLSASRPQDRQFILSSKKLLLSDSGFYLCAWSDGISYEQYFGPGTRLTVT.

This clone has a single count. This chain joins TRBV11-2 and TRBJ2-1, with D perhaps TRBD2 (6 bases). Trimming left V 5 bases short and J 1 base short, with 15 bases between. CDR3 length equals 16 residues. Germline V CDR1 and CDR2: SGHAT, FQNNGV. The CDR3 DNA reads TGTGCCAGCAGCCGCCGCGGGGACTCGTCCTACAATGAGCAGTTCTTC. It yields the protein CASSRRGDSSYNEQFF.

This chain connects TRBV5-8 to TRBJ1-5; possibly TRBD1 for D (5 bases). Germline V gene lookup returns CDR1 SGHTS and CDR2 YDEGEE. The CDR3 spans 15 residues. Trimming took off 2 bases at V and 1 base at J, with 10 bases between the two ends. The CDR3 bases are TGTGCCAGCAGCTTTATCAGGACAAGCAATCAGCCCCAGCATTTT. It codes for CASSFIRTSNQPQHF.

The chain employs TRBV27 and TRBJ1-5; D is possibly TRBD1 (6 bases). Deletions cut 5 bases from V and 4 bases from J, with 15 bases between. The CDR3 runs to 15 residues. Looked up from germline, CDR1 is MNHEY and CDR2 is SMNVEV (reference sequence). The CDR3: CASSLFWDKNQPQHF. The CDR3 DNA reads TGTGCCAGCAGTCTGTTTTGGGACAAGAATCAGCCCCAGCATTTT.

The genes are TRBV5-4 and TRBJ2-1, with 7 bases lining up with TRBD2. This CDR3 has 15 residues. CDR1 is SGHNT and CDR2 is YYREEE in the germline V gene (reference sequence). V lost 3 bases, J lost 7 bases, and 10 bases stayed unmatched. CDR3 region: CASSSLIQGGNEQFF. The CDR3 DNA is TGTGCCAGCAGCTCACTTATCCAGGGAGGGAATGAGCAGTTCTTC.

The CDR3: CAISRTKETQYF. CDR3 bases: TGTGCCATCAGTCGGACAAAAGAGACCCAGTACTTC. The chain is built from TRBV10-3 and TRBJ2-5; the D gene is possibly TRBD1 (5 bases). Trimming cost V 5 bases and J 3 bases, with 7 bases left between them. Germline-derived CDR1 and CDR2 are ENHRY and SYGVKD. The CDR3 spans 12 residues.

The gene calls are TRBV28 and TRBJ2-1; TRBD2 matches at 12 bases. The CDR3 extends over 19 amino acids. Germline V gene data show CDR1 as MDHEN and CDR2 as SYDVKM. The V and J ends lost 1 base and 5 bases, in that order; junction bases with no gene match: 12. The CDR3 DNA sequence: TGTGCCAGCAGTTTATTGCGACTAGCGGGAGTAGTTGGGGACAATGAGCAGTTCTTC. As protein: CASSLLRLAGVVGDNEQFF.

The V and J genes are TRBV2 and TRBJ2-2; 10 positions agree with TRBD2. This CDR3 region has 15 residues. CDR1 SNHLY and CDR2 FYNNEI come from the germline V gene. V shed 7 bases and J 6 bases; nucleotides not matched to a gene: 8. In nucleotides, the CDR3 is TGTGCCAGCACCGAGGCCCTAGCGGGGGCCGGGGAGCTGTTTTTT. Its translation: CASTEALAGAGELFF.

In the case of this clone: Different DNA sequences within this sample yield the same CDR3. The chain is built from TRBV5-4 and TRBJ2-3; 12 nucleotides line up with TRBD2. CDR3 size: 16 residues. Looked up from germline, CDR1 is SGHNT and CDR2 is YYREEE (reference sequence). Trimming removed 4 bases from V and 0 bases from J; junction bases left unmatched: 3. CDR3 bases: TGTGCCAGCAGCGCAGGACTAGCGGGGAGCACAGATACGCAGTATTTT. This encodes CASSAGLAGSTDTQYF.